This T cell receptor (beta chain) was retrieved from a study of spatial heterogeneity in lung cancer. Findings and limits, study-wide: Tumor TCRs that were ubiquitous and expanded showed up in blood more at resection than follow-up.

This clonotype was counted a few times. Its matching antigen is unknown. CDR1 is SGHAT, CDR2 FQNNGV, per germline. The CDR3 is 18 amino acids. The trim removed 5 bases at V and 0 bases at J, leaving 7 bases unmatched. On each TCR cDNA molecule, a unique molecular identifier was present. One entry per CDR3 protein results from TCRdb running MiXCR on the 5' RACE reads. The table lists tens of thousands of distinct CDR3 sequences, approximately 15% of them singletons. Time point of the sample: sample taken at primary tumor resection. Extraction of whole RNA from tumor, nontumor lung or frozen PBMC preceded unsorted sequencing.

This clonotype originated in a male donor with early-stage non-small cell lung cancer. The rearrangement links TRBV11-2 to TRBJ2-3, with 14 nucleotides matching TRBD2. Sample: PBMCs, taken at surgery. CDR3 protein: CASSPRTSGRTSTDTQYF. Here the CDR3 DNA reads TGTGCCAGCAGCCCAAGGACTAGCGGGAGGACTAGCACAGATACGCAGTATTTT.